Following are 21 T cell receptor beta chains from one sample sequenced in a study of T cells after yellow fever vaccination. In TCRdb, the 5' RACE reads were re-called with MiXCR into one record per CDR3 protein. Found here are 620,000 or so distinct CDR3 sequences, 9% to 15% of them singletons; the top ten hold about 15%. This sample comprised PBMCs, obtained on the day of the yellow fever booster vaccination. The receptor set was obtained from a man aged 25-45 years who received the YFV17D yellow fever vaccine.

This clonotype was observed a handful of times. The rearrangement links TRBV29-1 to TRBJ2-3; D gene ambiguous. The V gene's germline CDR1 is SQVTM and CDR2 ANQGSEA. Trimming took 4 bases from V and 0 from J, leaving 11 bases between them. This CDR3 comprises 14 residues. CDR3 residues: CSVGALLSTDTQYF. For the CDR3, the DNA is TGCAGCGTTGGAGCTCTTCTTAGCACAGATACGCAGTATTTT.

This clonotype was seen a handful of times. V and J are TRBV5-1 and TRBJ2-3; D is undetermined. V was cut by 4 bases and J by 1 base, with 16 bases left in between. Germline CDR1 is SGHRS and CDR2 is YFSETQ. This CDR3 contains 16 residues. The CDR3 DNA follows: TGCGCCAGCAGCCCGGAAACGGCTCGACGCACAGATACGCAGTATTTT. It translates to CASSPETARRTDTQYF.

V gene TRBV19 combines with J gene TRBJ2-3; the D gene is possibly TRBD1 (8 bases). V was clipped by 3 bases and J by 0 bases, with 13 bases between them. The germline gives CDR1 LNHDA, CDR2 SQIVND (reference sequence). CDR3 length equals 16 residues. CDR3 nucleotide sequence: TGTGCCAGTAGTATGGTACAGGGGGGGAGCACAGATACGCAGTATTTT. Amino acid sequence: CASSMVQGGSTDTQYF.

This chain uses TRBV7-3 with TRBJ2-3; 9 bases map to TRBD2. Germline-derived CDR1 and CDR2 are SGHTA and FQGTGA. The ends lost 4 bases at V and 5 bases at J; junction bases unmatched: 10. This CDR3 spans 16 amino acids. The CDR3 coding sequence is TGTGCCAGCAGCTCGGGAACTGCGGGAGGGCAAGATACGCAGTATTTT. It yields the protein CASSSGTAGGQDTQYF.

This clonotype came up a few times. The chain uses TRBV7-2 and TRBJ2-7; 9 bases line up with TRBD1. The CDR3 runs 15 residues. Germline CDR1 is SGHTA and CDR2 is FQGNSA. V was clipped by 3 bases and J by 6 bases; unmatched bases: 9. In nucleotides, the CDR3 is TGTGCCAGCAGCTTCCTCGGGACAGGGAGACGCGAGCAGTACTTC. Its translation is CASSFLGTGRREQYF.

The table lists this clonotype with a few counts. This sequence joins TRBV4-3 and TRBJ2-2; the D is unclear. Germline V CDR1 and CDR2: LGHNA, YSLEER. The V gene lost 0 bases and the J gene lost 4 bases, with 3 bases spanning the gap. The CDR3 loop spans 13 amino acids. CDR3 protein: CASSQETTGELFF. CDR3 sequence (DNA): TGCGCCAGCAGCCAAGAAACCACCGGGGAGCTGTTTTTT.

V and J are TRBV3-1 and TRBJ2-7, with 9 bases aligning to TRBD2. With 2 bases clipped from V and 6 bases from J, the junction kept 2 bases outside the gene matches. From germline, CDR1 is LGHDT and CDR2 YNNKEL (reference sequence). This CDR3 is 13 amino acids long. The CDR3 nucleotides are TGTGCCAGCAGCCAACGACTAGCGGCCGAGCAGTACTTC. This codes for CASSQRLAAEQYF.

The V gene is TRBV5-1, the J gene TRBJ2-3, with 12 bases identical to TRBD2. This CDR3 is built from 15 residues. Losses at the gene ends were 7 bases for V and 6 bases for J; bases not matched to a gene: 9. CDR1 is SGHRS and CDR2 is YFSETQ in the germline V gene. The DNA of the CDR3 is TGCGCCAGCTCCCTCCAAGGGACTAGCGGGGATACGCAGTATTTT. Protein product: CASSLQGTSGDTQYF.

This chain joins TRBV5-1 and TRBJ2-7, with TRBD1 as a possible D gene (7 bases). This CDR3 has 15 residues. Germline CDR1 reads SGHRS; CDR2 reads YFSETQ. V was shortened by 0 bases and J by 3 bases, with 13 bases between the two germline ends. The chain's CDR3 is CASSLGGTAGYEQYF. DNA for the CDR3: TGCGCCAGCAGCTTGGGCGGGACAGCAGGCTACGAGCAGTACTTC.

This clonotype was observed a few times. The CDR3 DNA reads as TGTGCCAGCAGTTTAGGCGGGGGCGGGCAGTTCTTC. As protein: CASSLGGGGQFF. The chain is built from TRBV12-3 or TRBV12-4 and TRBJ2-1, with TRBD2 as a possible D gene (7 bases). This CDR3 is 12 amino acids long. Trimming took 1 base from V and 12 from J, leaving 10 bases between them.

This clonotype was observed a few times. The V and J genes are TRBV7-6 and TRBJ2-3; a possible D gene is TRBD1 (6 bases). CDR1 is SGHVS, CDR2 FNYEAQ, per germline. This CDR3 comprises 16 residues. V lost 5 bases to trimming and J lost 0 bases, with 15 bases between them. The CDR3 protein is CASSAQKGGSTDTQYF. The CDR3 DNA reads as TGTGCCAGCAGCGCCCAGAAAGGGGGAAGCACAGATACGCAGTATTTT.

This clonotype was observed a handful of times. In DNA, the CDR3 is TGTGCCAGTAGTATCCGGGACAACAATGAGCAGTTCTTC. Encoded protein: CASSIRDNNEQFF. The chain combines TRBV19 with TRBJ2-1, with D possibly TRBD1 on 6 matching bases. CDR1 LNHDA and CDR2 SQIVND come from the germline V gene (reference sequence). Trimming stripped 3 bases from V and 5 bases from J, with 8 bases between. This CDR3 has 13 residues.

The CDR3 coding sequence is TGTGCCAGCAGCCAAGATACCGTCGCGACTAGCGACCAACTCAAAAACATTCAGTACTTC. It codes for CASSQDTVATSDQLKNIQYF. The chain has TRBV4-2 and TRBJ2-4; 8 nucleotides align to TRBD2. V shed 0 bases, J shed 3 bases, and the junction held 16 bases outside the gene matches. The CDR3 runs to 20 residues. Germline V gene sequence: CDR1 LGHNA, CDR2 YNFKEQ.

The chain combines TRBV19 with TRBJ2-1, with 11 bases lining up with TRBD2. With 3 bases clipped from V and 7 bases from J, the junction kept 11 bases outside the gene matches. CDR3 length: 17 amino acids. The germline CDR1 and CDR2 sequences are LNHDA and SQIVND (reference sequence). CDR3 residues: CASSILSIAGGRNEQFF. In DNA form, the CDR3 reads TGTGCCAGTAGTATTTTGTCGATAGCGGGAGGGAGGAATGAGCAGTTCTTC.

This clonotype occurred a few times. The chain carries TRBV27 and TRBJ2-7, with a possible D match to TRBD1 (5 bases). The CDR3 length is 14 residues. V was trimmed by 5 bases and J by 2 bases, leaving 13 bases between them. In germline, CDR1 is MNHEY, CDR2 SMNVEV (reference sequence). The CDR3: CASSLPGIPYEQYF. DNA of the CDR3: TGTGCCAGCAGTCTCCCAGGGATCCCCTACGAGCAGTACTTC.

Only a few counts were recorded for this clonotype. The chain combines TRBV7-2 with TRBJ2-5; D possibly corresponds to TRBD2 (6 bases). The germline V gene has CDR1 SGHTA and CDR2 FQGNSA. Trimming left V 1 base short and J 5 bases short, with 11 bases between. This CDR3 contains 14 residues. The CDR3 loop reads CASSLVAARETQYF. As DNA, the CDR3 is TGTGCCAGCAGCTTAGTAGCGGCCAGGGAGACCCAGTACTTC.

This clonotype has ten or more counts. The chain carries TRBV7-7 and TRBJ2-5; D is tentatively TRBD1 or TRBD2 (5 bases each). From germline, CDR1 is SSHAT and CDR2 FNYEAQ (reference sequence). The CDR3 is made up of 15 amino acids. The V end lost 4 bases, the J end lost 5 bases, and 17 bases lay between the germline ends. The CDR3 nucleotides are TGTGCCAGCAGCTCCGACAGAGGGAAGGGGGAGACCCAGTACTTC. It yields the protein CASSSDRGKGETQYF. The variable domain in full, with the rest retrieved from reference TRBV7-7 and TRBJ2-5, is GAGVSQSPRYKVTKRGQDVTLRCDPISSHATLYWYQQALGQGPEFLTYFNYEAQPDKSGLPSDRFSAERPEGSISTLTIQRTEQRDSAMYRCASSSDRGKGETQYFGPGTRLLVL.

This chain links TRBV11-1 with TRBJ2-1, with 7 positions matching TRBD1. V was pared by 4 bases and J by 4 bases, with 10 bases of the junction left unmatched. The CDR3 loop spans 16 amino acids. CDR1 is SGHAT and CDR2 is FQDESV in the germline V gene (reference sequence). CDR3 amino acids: CASSYERGLGYNEQFF. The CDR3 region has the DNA TGTGCCAGCAGCTACGAAAGGGGGCTGGGATACAATGAGCAGTTCTTC.

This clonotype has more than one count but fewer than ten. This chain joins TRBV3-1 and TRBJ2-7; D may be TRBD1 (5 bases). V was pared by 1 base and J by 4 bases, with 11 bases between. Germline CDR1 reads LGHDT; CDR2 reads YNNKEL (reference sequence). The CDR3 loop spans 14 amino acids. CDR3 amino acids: CASSQATGYYEQYF. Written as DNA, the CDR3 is TGTGCCAGCAGCCAAGCAACAGGATATTACGAGCAGTACTTC.

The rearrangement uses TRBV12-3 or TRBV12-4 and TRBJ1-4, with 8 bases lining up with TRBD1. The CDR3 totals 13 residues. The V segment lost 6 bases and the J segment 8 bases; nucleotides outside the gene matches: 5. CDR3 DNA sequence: TGTGCCAGCAGACCGACAGGGGTCGAAAAACTGTTTTTT. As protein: CASRPTGVEKLFF.

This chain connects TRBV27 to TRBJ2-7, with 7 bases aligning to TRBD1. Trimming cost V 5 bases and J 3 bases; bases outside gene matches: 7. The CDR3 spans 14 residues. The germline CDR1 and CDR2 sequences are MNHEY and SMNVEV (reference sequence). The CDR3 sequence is CASSAGTVLYEQYF. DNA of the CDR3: TGTGCCAGCAGTGCCGGGACAGTTCTCTACGAGCAGTACTTC.